Following are 30 T cell receptor beta chains from one sample sequenced in a study of blood T cells in healthy people across ages. Primed by a sample-barcoded 5' primer and a J-beta primer mix, a second PCR proceeded for about 6 to 12 cycles. TCRdb reprocessed the 5' RACE reads with MiXCR, giving one entry per CDR3 protein. The sample holds 650,000 to 1,000,000 distinct CDR3 sequences, under 40% seen once. The sequencing input was blood. The receptors originated from a man between 18 and 29 years old in good health.

The chain combines TRBV6-6 with TRBJ1-1; no reliable D call. The CDR3 is 14 amino acids. V was pared by 4 bases and J by 4 bases, with 13 bases between. Germline V CDR1 and CDR2: MNHNY, SVGAGI (reference sequence). CDR3 in DNA: TGTGCCAGCAGTTTCCGGCGGGGTGCCACTGAAGCTTTCTTT. Amino acid sequence: CASSFRRGATEAFF.

The J gene is TRBJ2-5, the V gene TRBV28; D possibly corresponds to TRBD2 (6 bases). V was pared by 7 bases and J by 1 base, with 16 bases between. The CDR3 sequence is 15 residues long. Germline CDR1 and CDR2: MDHEN and SYDVKM. The CDR3 DNA reads TGTGCCAGCACCACCCGCGCGGGAACCCAAGAGACCCAGTACTTC. Amino acid sequence: CASTTRAGTQETQYF.

The chain couples TRBV18 to TRBJ2-7; no clear D gene. The CDR3 loop spans 14 amino acids. Trimming stripped 1 base from V and 2 bases from J, with 9 bases between. Looked up from germline, CDR1 is KGHSH and CDR2 is LQKENI. The CDR3, as DNA: TGTGCCAGCTCACCACGGGCGGAAACCTACGAGCAGTACTTC. This translates into CASSPRAETYEQYF.

J is TRBJ2-7 and V is TRBV6-6, with no clear D. Germline V lookup: CDR1 MNHNY, CDR2 SVGAGI (reference sequence). With 9 bases removed from V and 3 bases from J, the gap between germline ends came to 9 bases. The CDR3 extends over 11 amino acids. The CDR3 DNA reads as TGTGCCAGTACAACAAGCTACGAGCAGTACTTC. It is translated as CASTTSYEQYF.

Comments on this clonotype: With a much larger clone just one base away, this may be a read error. The chain links TRBV12-3 or TRBV12-4 to TRBJ2-3, with 10 positions matching TRBD1. The CDR3 contains 16 residues. The CDR3 DNA reads as TGTGCCAGCAGACCCGGGACAGGGGTAGGAACAGATACGCGGTATTTT. Translated, it gives CASRPGTGVGTDTRYF.

Only a few counts were recorded for this clonotype. This sequence joins TRBV29-1 and TRBJ1-2, with D possibly matching TRBD1 (6 bases). Germline V CDR1 and CDR2: SQVTM, ANQGSEA. Trimming shortened V by 6 bases and J by 3 bases, and 20 bases separated the two germline ends. There are 15 residues in the CDR3. CDR3 in DNA: TGCAGCGTGGGGGGGGACAACCAAGAGGACTATGGCTACACCTTC. Translated, it gives CSVGGDNQEDYGYTF.

The chain uses TRBV18 and TRBJ2-7; 7 nucleotides agree with TRBD2. The germline V gene has CDR1 KGHSH and CDR2 LQKENI. Trimming at V came to 2 bases and at J to 7 bases, leaving 8 bases not matched to a gene. This CDR3 comprises 14 residues. The CDR3 region has the DNA TGTGCCAGCTCACCAGAAGCGGGGATGGATGAGCAGTACTTC. Its translation: CASSPEAGMDEQYF.

The V and J genes are TRBV20-1 and TRBJ2-2, with 7 nucleotides matching TRBD1. This CDR3 has 13 residues. With V trimmed by 6 bases and J by 4 bases, 5 bases remained unmatched. Germline lookup yields CDR1 DFQATT and CDR2 SNEGSKA (reference sequence). CDR3 amino acids: CSAKNRGTGELFF. The DNA of the CDR3 is TGCAGTGCCAAAAACAGGGGCACCGGGGAGCTGTTTTTT.

This clonotype has more than one count but fewer than ten. The chain couples TRBV4-1 to TRBJ1-1; no reliable D call. The CDR3 sequence is 15 residues long. V lost 3 bases and J 3 bases, leaving 14 bases between the germline ends. CDR1 is MGHRA and CDR2 is YSYEKL in the germline V gene. The CDR3 here is CASSQSYGVDTEAFF. CDR3 DNA: TGCGCCAGCAGCCAGAGTTATGGGGTGGACACTGAAGCTTTCTTT.

The V call is TRBV7-2, the J call TRBJ2-7, with D perhaps matching TRBD2 (6 bases). The germline V gene encodes CDR1 SGHTA and CDR2 FQGNSA. CDR3 size: 16 residues. Trimming took off 1 base at V and 0 bases at J, with 13 bases between the two ends. CDR3 bases: TGTGCCAGCAGCTTAGAATCTTCGGGGGTCTCCTACGAGCAGTACTTC. Protein product: CASSLESSGVSYEQYF. Using reference TRBV7-2 and TRBJ2-7 for the parts outside the CDR3, the full variable domain is GAGVSQSPSNKVTEKGKDVELRCDPISGHTALYWYRQSLGQGLEFLIYFQGNSAPDKSGLPSDRFSAERTGGSVSTLTIQRTQQEDSAVYLCASSLESSGVSYEQYFGPGTRLTVT.

This clonotype has more than one count but fewer than ten. The genes are TRBV5-1 and TRBJ1-2; the D gene is possibly TRBD1 (6 bases). The CDR3 is 13 residues long. The V gene's germline CDR1 is SGHRS and CDR2 YFSETQ. The ends were cut back, 1 base at V and 8 bases at J, with 12 bases in the middle. In DNA, the CDR3 is TGCGCCAGCAGCTTGAGGGCAGGGGAAGGCTACACCTTC. Amino acid sequence: CASSLRAGEGYTF. Based on the CDR3 plus reference TRBV5-1 and TRBJ1-2, the full variable domain is KAGVTQTPRYLIKTRGQQVTLSCSPISGHRSVSWYQQTPGQGLQFLFEYFSETQRNKGNFPGRFSGRQFSNSRSEMNVSTLELGDSALYLCASSLRAGEGYTFGSGTRLTVV.

CDR3 region: CATSRDPSPGSYEQYF. In DNA, the CDR3 is TGTGCCACCAGCAGAGATCCCTCGCCGGGATCCTACGAGCAGTACTTC. The V call is TRBV15, the J call TRBJ2-7; the D gene is possibly TRBD2 (5 bases). The germline V and J ends were trimmed by 0 bases and 1 base, with 13 bases remaining between them. The CDR3 is 16 residues long. CDR1 LNHNV and CDR2 YYDKDF come from the germline V gene (reference sequence).

CDR3 in DNA: TGTGCCAGCAGCCAAGATATGCCCTCGGGTACGCAGTATTTT. It yields the protein CASSQDMPSGTQYF. The rearrangement links TRBV3-1 to TRBJ2-3; D is unresolved. Trimming took off 0 bases at V and 8 bases at J, with 12 bases between the two ends. This CDR3 has 14 amino acids. The germline V gene has CDR1 LGHDT and CDR2 YNNKEL (reference sequence).

The chain joins TRBV24-1 to TRBJ1-1, with D uncertain. CDR1 is KGHDR and CDR2 is SFDVKD in the germline V gene. With 4 bases removed from V and 4 bases from J, the gap between germline ends came to 18 bases. CDR3 size: 16 residues. In DNA, the CDR3 is TGTGCCACCAGTGACCGGACCGTGACAAGATCCACTGAAGCTTTCTTT. Translation gives CATSDRTVTRSTEAFF.

The sample holds a few counts of this clonotype. J is TRBJ2-1 and V is TRBV10-3; 9 nucleotides agree with TRBD2. Germline loops: CDR1 ENHRY, CDR2 SYGVKD. CDR3 length equals 14 residues. Trimming at V came to 9 bases and at J to 8 bases, leaving 11 bases not matched to a gene. In DNA, the CDR3 is TGTGCCATGGGGTCGGCGGGGGGGCGGGATGAGCAGTTCTTC. It translates to CAMGSAGGRDEQFF.

V usage is TRBV11-2 and J usage is TRBJ2-6; 8 bases agree with TRBD1. Germline CDR1 is SGHAT and CDR2 is FQNNGV. J gave up 0 bases and V 1 base, and 14 bases lay outside the gene matches. This CDR3 comprises 21 residues. The CDR3 region has the DNA TGTGCCAGCAGCTTAGGACCGGGACAGGTCGATCGGAGCTCTGGGGCCAACGTCCTGACTTTC. It encodes CASSLGPGQVDRSSGANVLTF.

The CDR3 spells CASSPRRANTGELFF. CDR3 sequence (DNA): TGTGCCAGCAGCCCGCGGCGCGCGAACACCGGGGAGCTGTTTTTT. The rearrangement uses TRBV12-3 or TRBV12-4 and TRBJ2-2; no reliable D call. The CDR3 length is 15 residues. The V and J ends lost 6 bases and 0 bases respectively, with 11 bases between them.

This clonotype was picked up a small number of times. This chain joins TRBV12-3 or TRBV12-4 and TRBJ1-2; D might be TRBD1 (5 bases). The V end lost 6 bases, the J end lost 4 bases, and 15 bases lay between the germline ends. The CDR3 is 14 amino acids. CDR3 protein: CASSPTGGPYGYTF. The CDR3 coding sequence is TGTGCCAGCAGCCCTACAGGAGGTCCCTATGGCTACACCTTC.

This clonotype was seen many times. The CDR3 region has the DNA TGCGCCAGCAGCTTGGGCCGGACGGAGAACTATGGCTACACCTTC. Protein sequence: CASSLGRTENYGYTF. The chain combines TRBV5-1 with TRBJ1-2; unclear D gene. Germline V gives CDR1 SGHRS, CDR2 YFSETQ. V lost 0 bases and J lost 2, with 11 bases in between. The CDR3 extends over 15 amino acids.

The CDR3, as DNA: TGCAGCGTTCTCCAGACCTATAATTCACCCCTCCACTTT. Translated, it gives CSVLQTYNSPLHF. V usage is TRBV29-1 and J usage is TRBJ1-6; D ambiguous. V shed 5 bases and J shed 2 bases, with 7 bases lying between them. CDR3 length: 13 amino acids. Looked up from germline, CDR1 is SQVTM and CDR2 is ANQGSEA.

This clonotype was observed a few times. The CDR3 DNA reads as TGTGCCAGCAGTGCCCCGGGACAGGGGATATCACCCCTCCACTTT. Translating gives CASSAPGQGISPLHF. The chain links TRBV27 to TRBJ1-6; 10 bases match TRBD1. Germline-derived CDR1 and CDR2 are MNHEY and SMNVEV (reference sequence). The CDR3 consists of 15 residues. Unmatched junction bases numbered 8, after V lost 5 bases and J lost 10 bases.

This clonotype was counted a few times. V usage is TRBV2 and J usage is TRBJ1-2; no definite D call. The V gene's germline CDR1 is SNHLY and CDR2 FYNNEI. V was pared by 5 bases and J by 4 bases, with 8 bases between. This CDR3 contains 12 residues. CDR3 sequence reads: CASSRKGYGYTF. CDR3 nucleotide sequence: TGTGCCAGCAGTCGCAAGGGCTATGGCTACACCTTC.

The chain carries TRBV12-3 or TRBV12-4 and TRBJ2-6, with 8 bases lining up with TRBD2. This CDR3 has 23 residues. V shed 6 bases and J 0 bases; nucleotides not matched to a gene: 25. CDR3 bases: TGTGCCAGCAGAGACATCGGGAGGGGGGCACGGCCACCAAAGAGCTCTGGGGCCAACGTCCTGACTTTC. Its protein is CASRDIGRGARPPKSSGANVLTF.

This clonotype was detected only a few times. The V gene is TRBV5-1, the J gene TRBJ2-1; 9 positions agree with TRBD2. The CDR3 loop spans 14 amino acids. With V trimmed by 1 base and J by 9 bases, 5 bases remained unmatched. Germline V gene lookup returns CDR1 SGHRS and CDR2 YFSETQ. CDR3 sequence (DNA): TGCGCCAGCAGCTTGTATAGCGGGGGTTCTGAGCAGTTCTTC. This translates into CASSLYSGGSEQFF.

The genes are TRBV3-1 and TRBJ2-4, with unresolved D. CDR1 is LGHDT, CDR2 YNNKEL, per germline (reference sequence). The CDR3 is 17 amino acids. The ends were cut back, 1 base at V and 1 base at J, with 14 bases in the middle. The CDR3 bases are TGTGCCAGCAGCCAAGGGTACGGGCGCGTGGCCAAAAACATTCAGTACTTC. This codes for CASSQGYGRVAKNIQYF.

Many counts were recorded for this clonotype. This sequence joins TRBV12-3 or TRBV12-4 and TRBJ2-7; 11 nucleotides agree with TRBD2. V trimming: 5 bases; J trimming: 0 bases; junction bases outside the gene matches: 3. The CDR3 loop spans 15 amino acids. The DNA of the CDR3 is TGTGCCAGCAGTCGCGGACTAGCGGGCTCCTACGAGCAGTACTTC. Translated, it gives CASSRGLAGSYEQYF.

The chain combines TRBV9 with TRBJ2-5; 9 bases align to TRBD2. V lost 3 bases to trimming and J lost 5 bases; unmatched junction nucleotides: 5. This CDR3 region has 14 residues. Germline loops: CDR1 SGDLS, CDR2 YYNGEE. CDR3 nucleotides: TGTGCCAGCAGCGCGGGACTAGCAGGGGAGACCCAGTACTTC. Translation: CASSAGLAGETQYF.

This sequence joins TRBV7-2 and TRBJ1-2; 10 bases align to TRBD1. This CDR3 has 16 residues. The V and J ends lost 1 base and 6 bases, in that order; junction bases with no gene match: 8. CDR1 is SGHTA, CDR2 FQGNSA, per germline. Written as DNA, the CDR3 is TGTGCCAGCAGCTTAGTTTCCGGACAGGGGGTCAATGGCTACACCTTC. This translates into CASSLVSGQGVNGYTF.

The gene calls are TRBV11-2 and TRBJ2-3, with 9 nucleotides matching TRBD1. Germline trimming cut 5 bases from V and 1 base from J; bases unmatched to any gene: 7. Germline V gives CDR1 SGHAT, CDR2 FQNNGV. The CDR3 sequence is 16 residues long. The CDR3 DNA reads TGTGCCAGCAGCGGCTACAGGGGGCAGGGCACAGATACGCAGTATTTT. It is translated as CASSGYRGQGTDTQYF.

This clonotype was detected many times. The chain carries TRBV4-3 and TRBJ2-1; 10 nucleotides line up with TRBD2. Germline V gene data show CDR1 as LGHNA and CDR2 as YSLEER. The junction had 12 bases not matched to a gene; V was cut back by 0 bases and J by 7 bases. The CDR3 is 18 residues long. CDR3 sequence: CASSQDVVAAGGQNEQFF. Here the CDR3 DNA reads TGCGCCAGCAGCCAAGATGTTGTTGCAGCGGGGGGGCAGAATGAGCAGTTCTTC.